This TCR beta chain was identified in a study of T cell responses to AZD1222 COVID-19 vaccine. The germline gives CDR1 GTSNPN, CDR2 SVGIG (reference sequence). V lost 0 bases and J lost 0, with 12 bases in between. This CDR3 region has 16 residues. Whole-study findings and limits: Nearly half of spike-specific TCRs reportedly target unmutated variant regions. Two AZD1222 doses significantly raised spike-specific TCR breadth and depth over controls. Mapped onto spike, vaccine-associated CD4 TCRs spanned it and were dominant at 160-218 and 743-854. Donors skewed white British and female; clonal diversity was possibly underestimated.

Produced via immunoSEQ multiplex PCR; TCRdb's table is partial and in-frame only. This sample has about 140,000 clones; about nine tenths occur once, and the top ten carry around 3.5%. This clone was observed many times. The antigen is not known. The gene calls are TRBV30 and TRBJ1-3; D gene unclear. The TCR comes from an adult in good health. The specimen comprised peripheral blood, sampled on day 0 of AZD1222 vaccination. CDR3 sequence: CAWSVLGQTSGNTIYF. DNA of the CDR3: TGTGCCTGGAGTGTACTCGGGCAGACCTCTGGAAACACCATATATTTT.